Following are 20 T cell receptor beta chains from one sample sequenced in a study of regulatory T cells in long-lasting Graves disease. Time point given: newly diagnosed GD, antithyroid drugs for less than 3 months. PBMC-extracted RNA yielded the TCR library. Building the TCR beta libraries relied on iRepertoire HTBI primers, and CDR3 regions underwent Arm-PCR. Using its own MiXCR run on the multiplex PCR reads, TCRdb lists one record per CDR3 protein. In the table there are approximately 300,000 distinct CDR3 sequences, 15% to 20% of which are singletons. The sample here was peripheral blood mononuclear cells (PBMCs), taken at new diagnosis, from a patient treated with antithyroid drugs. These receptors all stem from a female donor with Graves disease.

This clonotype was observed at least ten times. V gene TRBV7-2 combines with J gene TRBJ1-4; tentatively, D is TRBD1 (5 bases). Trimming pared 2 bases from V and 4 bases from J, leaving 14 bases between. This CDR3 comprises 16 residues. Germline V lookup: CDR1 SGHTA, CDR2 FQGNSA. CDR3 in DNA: TGTGCCAGCAGCTTAATGGGGCCGCTGGGTAATGAAAAACTGTTTTTT. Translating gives CASSLMGPLGNEKLFF.

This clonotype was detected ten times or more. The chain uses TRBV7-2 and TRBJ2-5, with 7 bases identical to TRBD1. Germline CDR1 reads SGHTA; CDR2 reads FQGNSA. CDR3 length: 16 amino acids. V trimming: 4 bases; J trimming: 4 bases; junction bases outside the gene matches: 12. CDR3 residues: CASSSSTGVYLETQYF. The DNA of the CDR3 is TGTGCCAGCAGCTCCAGCACAGGGGTGTACCTAGAGACCCAGTACTTC. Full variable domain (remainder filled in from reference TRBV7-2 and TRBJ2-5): GAGVSQSPSNKVTEKGKDVELRCDPISGHTALYWYRQSLGQGLEFLIYFQGNSAPDKSGLPSDRFSAERTGGSVSTLTIQRTQQEDSAVYLCASSSSTGVYLETQYFGPGTRLLVL.

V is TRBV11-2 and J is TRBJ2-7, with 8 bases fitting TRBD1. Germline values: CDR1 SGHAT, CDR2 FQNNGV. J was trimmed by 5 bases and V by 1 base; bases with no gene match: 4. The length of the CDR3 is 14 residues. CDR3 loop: CASSLGDRFHEQYF. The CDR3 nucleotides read TGTGCCAGCAGCTTAGGGGACAGGTTCCACGAGCAGTACTTC. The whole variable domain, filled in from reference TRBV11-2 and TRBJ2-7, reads EAGVAQSPRYKIIEKRQSVAFWCNPISGHATLYWYQQILGQGPKLLIQFQNNGVVDDSQLPKDRFSAERLKGVDSTLKIQPAKLEDSAVYLCASSLGDRFHEQYFGPGTRLTVT.

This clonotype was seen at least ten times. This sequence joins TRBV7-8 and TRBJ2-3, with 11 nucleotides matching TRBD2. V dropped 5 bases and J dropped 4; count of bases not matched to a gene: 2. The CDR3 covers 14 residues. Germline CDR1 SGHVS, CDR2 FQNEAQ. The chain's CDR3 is CASSQLAGADTQYF. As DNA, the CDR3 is TGTGCCAGCAGCCAACTAGCGGGAGCAGATACGCAGTATTTT.

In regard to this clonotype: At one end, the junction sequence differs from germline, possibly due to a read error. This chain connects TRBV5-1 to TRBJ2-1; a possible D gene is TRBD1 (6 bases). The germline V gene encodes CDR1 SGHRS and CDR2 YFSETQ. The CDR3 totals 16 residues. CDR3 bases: TGTGCCAGCAGCTTAGATTCGAGACAGGTGTACAGTGAGCAGTTCTTC. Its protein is CASSLDSRQVYSEQFF. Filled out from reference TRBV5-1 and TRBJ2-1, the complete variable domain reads KAGVTQTPRYLIKTRGQQVTLSCSPISGHRSVSWYQQTPGQGLQFLFEYFSETQRNKGNFPGRFSGRQFSNSRSEMNVSTLELGDSALYLCASSLDSRQVYSEQFFGPGTRLTVL.

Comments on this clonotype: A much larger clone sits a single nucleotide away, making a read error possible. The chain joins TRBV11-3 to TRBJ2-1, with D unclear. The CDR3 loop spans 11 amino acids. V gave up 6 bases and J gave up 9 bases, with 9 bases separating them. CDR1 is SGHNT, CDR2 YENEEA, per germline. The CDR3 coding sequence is TGTGCCAGCAGAGGTCTCGGTGAGCAGTTCTTC. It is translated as CASRGLGEQFF.

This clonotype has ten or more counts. CDR3 region: CAWSPSLEQYF. The CDR3 coding sequence is TGTGCCTGGAGTCCCTCCCTCGAGCAGTACTTC. The rearrangement links TRBV30 to TRBJ2-7, with unresolved D. Germline CDR1 reads GTSNPN; CDR2 reads SVGIG (reference sequence). The CDR3 is 11 residues long. V lost 2 bases and J 6 bases, leaving 8 bases between the germline ends.

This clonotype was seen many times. For the CDR3, the DNA is TGTGCCAGCAGCCGACGGACTAGCGGGATTTTCAATGAGCAGTTCTTC. Translated, it gives CASSRRTSGIFNEQFF. This chain uses TRBV11-2 with TRBJ2-1, with 12 bases that match TRBD2. The CDR3 is made up of 16 amino acids. With 5 bases clipped from V and 6 bases from J, the junction kept 8 bases outside the gene matches. CDR1 SGHAT and CDR2 FQNNGV come from the germline V gene.

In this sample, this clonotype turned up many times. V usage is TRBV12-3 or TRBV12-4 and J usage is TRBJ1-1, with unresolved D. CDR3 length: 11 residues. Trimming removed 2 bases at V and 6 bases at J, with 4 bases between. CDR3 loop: CASSLSSEAFF. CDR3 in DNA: TGTGCCAGCAGTTTATCCTCTGAAGCTTTCTTT.

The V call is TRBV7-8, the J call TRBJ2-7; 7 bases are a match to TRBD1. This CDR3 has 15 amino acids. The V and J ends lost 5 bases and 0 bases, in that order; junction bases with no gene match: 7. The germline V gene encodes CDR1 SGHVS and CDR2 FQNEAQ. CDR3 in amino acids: CASSPRDRSSYEQYF. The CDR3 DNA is TGTGCCAGCAGCCCCCGGGACAGAAGCTCCTACGAGCAGTACTTC.

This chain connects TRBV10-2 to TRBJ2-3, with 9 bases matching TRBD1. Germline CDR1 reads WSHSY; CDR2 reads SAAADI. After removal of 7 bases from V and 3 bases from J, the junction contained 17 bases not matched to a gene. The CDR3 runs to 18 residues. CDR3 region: CASISLVGQGGGTDTQYF. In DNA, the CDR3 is TGCGCCAGCATATCGTTAGTGGGACAGGGAGGAGGAACAGATACGCAGTATTTT.

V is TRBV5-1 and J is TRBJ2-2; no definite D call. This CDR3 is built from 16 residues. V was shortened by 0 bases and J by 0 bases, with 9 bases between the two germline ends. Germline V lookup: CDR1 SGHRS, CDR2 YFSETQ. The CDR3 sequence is CASSLAPTTNTGELFF. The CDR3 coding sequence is TGCGCCAGCAGCTTGGCCCCGACGACGAACACCGGGGAGCTGTTTTTT.

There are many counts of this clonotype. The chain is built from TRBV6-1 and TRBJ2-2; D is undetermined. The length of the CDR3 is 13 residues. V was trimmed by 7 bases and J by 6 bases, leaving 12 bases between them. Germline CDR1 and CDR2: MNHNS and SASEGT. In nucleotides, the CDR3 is TGTGCCAGCAAGTCCGCCCGGGCCGGGGAGCTGTTTTTT. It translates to CASKSARAGELFF.

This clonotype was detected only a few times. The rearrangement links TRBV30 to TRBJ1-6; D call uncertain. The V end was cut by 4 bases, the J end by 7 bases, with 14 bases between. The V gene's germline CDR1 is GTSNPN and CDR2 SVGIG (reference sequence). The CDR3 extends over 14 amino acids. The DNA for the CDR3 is TGTGCCTGGAAGACCGGGGTAGAGAATTCACCCCTCCACTTT. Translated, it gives CAWKTGVENSPLHF.

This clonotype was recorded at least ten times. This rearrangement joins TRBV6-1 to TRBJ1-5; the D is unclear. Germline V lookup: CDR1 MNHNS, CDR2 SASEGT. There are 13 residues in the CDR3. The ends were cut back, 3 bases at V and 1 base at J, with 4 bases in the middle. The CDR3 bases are TGTGCCAGCAGTGAGGGGAGCAATCAGCCCCAGCATTTT. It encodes CASSEGSNQPQHF.

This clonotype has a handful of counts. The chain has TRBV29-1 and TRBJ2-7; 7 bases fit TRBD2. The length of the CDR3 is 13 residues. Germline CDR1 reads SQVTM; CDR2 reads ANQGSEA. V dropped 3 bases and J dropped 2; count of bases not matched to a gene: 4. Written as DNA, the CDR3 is TGCAGCGTTGATAGGGAGGGGACCTACGAGCAGTACTTC. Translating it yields CSVDREGTYEQYF.

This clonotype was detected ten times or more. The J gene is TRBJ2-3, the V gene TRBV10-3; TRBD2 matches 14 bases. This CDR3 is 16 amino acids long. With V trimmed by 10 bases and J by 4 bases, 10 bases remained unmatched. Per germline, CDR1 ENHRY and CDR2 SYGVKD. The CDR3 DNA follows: TGTGCCAGCGGGACTAGCGGGGGACCCGGTGCAGATACGCAGTATTTT. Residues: CASGTSGGPGADTQYF.

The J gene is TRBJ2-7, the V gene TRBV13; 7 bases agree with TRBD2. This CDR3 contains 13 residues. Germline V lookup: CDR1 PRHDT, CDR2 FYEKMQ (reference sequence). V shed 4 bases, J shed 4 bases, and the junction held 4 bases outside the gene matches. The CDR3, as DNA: TGTGCCAGCAGCTCCGGACTAGAATACGAGCAGTACTTC. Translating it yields CASSSGLEYEQYF. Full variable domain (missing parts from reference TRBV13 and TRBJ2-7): AAGVIQSPRHLIKEKRETATLKCYPIPRHDTVYWYQQGPGQDPQFLISFYEKMQSDKGSIPDRFSAQQFSDYHSELNMSSLELGDSALYFCASSSGLEYEQYFGPGTRLTVT.

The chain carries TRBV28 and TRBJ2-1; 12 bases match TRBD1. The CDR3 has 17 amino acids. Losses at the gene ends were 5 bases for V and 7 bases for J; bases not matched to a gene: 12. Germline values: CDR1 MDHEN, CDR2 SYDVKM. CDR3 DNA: TGTGCCAGCAGTCGAACCCGGGACAGGGGGCAAGGGAATGAGCAGTTCTTC. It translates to CASSRTRDRGQGNEQFF.

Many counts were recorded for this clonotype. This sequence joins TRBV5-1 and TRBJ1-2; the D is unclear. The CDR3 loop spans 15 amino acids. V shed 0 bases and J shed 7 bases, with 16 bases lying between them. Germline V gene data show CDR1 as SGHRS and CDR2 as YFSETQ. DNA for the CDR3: TGCGCCAGCAGCTTGGGGACCTCCTTATTGGGTGGCTACACCTTC. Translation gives CASSLGTSLLGGYTF.